This TCR beta chain was sequenced in a study of human T cells and chemical hapten exposure. TCRdb re-called the RACE reads with MiXCR, one entry per CDR3 protein. The table shows a few hundred thousand distinct CDR3 sequences, with about 6% occurring only once. The V and J ends lost 5 bases and 1 base respectively, with 14 bases between them. CDR3 size: 14 residues. CDR1 and CDR2 from the germline V gene are SQVTM and ANQGSEA. This clonotype was detected many times. The time point here: patch test 2, 6 weeks after DPC sensitization. The treatment here: therapeutic diphenylcyclopropenone sensitization with weekly scalp DPC.

The starting material was whole blood, obtained in connection with sensitization to the hapten diphenylcyclopropenone (DPC). V is TRBV29-1 and J is TRBJ1-1, with TRBD1 as a possible D gene (6 bases). The TCR was taken from a young woman with alopecia areata. Some clones in this sample may be carry-over from other donors' samples. CDR3 bases: TGCAGCGTTTATGGGGGACACGAGAACACTGAAGCTTTCTTT. This gives the protein CSVYGGHENTEAFF. Variable domain in full (rest from reference TRBV29-1 and TRBJ1-1): SAVISQKPSRDICQRGTSLTIQCQVDSQVTMMFWYRQQPGQSLTLIATANQGSEATYESGFVIDKFPISRPNLTFSTLTVSNMSPEDSSIYLCSVYGGHENTEAFFGQGTRLTVV.